This entry is about one T cell receptor beta chain. Its specificity is not known. This sample is part of a study of OX40 agonist ivuxolimab in advanced cancers. About the study: Patients got intravenous ivuxolimab at 0.01 to 10 mg/kg every 2 weeks.

The table came from immunoSEQ multiplex PCR; TCRdb's copy has only in-frame clones and leaves some out. The repertoire holds about 69,000 clones, with over 60% as singletons. Study observations and caveats: Doses of 0.1 to 3.0 mg/kg were accompanied by clonal expansion of CD4+ and CD8+ blood T cells by week 6. Patients who responded partially at 0.1-3.0 mg/kg showed clonal expansion ranking among the lowest. CD8+ T cells were the subset that, on average, had more expanded clones than CD4+.

The ends lost 0 bases at V and 3 bases at J; junction bases unmatched: 3. CDR3 size: 15 residues. The germline gives CDR1 ENHRY, CDR2 SYGVKD. The rearrangement uses TRBV10-3 and TRBJ2-7, with 9 nucleotides matching TRBD1. The sample consisted of CD4+ or CD8+ T cells sorted from blood, taken in a trial of the OX40 agonist ivuxolimab. This clonotype was sampled from an adult with an advanced solid tumor such as melanoma, head and neck, liver or kidney cancer. In nucleotides, the CDR3 is TGTGCCATCAGTGAGTCCGGGACAGGGAGCTACGAGCAGTACTTC. Its translation: CAISESGTGSYEQYF.